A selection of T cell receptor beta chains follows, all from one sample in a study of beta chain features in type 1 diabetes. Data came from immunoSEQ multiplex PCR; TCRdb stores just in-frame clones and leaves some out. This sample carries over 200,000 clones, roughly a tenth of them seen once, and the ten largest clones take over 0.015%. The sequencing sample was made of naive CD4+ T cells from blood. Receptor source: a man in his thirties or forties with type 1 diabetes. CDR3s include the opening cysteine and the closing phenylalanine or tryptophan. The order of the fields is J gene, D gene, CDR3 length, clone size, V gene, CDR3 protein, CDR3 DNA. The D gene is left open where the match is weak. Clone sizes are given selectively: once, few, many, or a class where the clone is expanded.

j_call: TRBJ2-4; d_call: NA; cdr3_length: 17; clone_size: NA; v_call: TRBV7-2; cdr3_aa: CASSLSGDFVAKNIQYF; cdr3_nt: TGTGCCAGCAGCTTATCCGGGGATTTTGTAGCCAAAAACATTCAGTACTTC
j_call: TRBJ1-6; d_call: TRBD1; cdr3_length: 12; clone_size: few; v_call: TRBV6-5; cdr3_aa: CASTGQGSPLHF; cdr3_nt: TGTGCCAGCACCGGACAGGGGTCACCCCTCCACTTT
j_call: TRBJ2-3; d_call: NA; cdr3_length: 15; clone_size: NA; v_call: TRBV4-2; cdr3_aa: CASSQGARVVDTQYF; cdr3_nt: TGTGCCAGCAGCCAAGGGGCCAGGGTTGTAGATACGCAGTATTTT
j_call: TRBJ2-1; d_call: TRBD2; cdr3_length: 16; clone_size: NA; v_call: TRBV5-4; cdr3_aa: CASSSGLAGLYNEQFF; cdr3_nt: TGTGCCAGCAGCTCGGGACTAGCGGGCCTATACAATGAGCAGTTCTTC
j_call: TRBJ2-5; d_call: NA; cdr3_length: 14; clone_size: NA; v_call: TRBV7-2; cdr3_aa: CASSLQARGETQYF; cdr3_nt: TGTGCCAGCAGCTTACAGGCCAGGGGTGAGACCCAGTACTTC
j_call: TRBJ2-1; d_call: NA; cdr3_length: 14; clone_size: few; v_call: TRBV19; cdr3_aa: CASSTDFYYNEQFF; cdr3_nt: TGTGCCAGTAGTACAGATTTCTACTACAATGAGCAGTTCTTC
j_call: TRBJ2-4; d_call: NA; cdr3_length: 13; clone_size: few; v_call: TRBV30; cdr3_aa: CAWSLGVSTIQYF; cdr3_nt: TGTGCCTGGAGTCTCGGGGTCAGCACCATTCAGTACTTC
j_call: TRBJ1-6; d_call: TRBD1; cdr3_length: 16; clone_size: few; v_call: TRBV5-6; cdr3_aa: CASSLEGDSYNSPLHF; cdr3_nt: TGTGCCAGCAGCTTGGAGGGGGACAGTTATAATTCACCCCTCCACTTT
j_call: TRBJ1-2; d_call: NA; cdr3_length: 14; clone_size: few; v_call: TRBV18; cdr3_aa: CASSPERQIYGYTF; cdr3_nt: TGTGCCAGCTCACCAGAGCGGCAGATCTATGGCTACACCTTC
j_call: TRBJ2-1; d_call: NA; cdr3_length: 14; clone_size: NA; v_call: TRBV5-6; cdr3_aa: CASSLEGGIRIRFF; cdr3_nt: TGTGCCAGCAGCTTAGAGGGTGGGATTCGGATAAGGTTCTTC
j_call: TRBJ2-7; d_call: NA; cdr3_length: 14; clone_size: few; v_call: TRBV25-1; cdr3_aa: CASSVQEGPYEQYF; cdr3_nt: TGTGCCAGCAGTGTTCAGGAGGGACCGTACGAGCAGTACTTC
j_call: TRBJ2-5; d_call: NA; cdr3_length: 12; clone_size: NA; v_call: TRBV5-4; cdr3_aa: CASSNPGETQYF; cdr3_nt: TGTGCCAGCAGTAACCCGGGGGAGACCCAGTACTTC
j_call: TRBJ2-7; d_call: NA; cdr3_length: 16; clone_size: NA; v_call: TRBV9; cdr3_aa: CASSVAEGSLAYEQYF; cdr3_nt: TGTGCCAGCAGCGTAGCCGAGGGTTCGCTAGCCTACGAGCAGTACTTC
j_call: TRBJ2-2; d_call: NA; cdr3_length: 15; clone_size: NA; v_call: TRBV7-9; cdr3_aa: CASSLVQGLSGELFF; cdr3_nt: TGTGCCAGCAGCTTGGTGCAGGGATTGTCCGGGGAGCTGTTTTTT